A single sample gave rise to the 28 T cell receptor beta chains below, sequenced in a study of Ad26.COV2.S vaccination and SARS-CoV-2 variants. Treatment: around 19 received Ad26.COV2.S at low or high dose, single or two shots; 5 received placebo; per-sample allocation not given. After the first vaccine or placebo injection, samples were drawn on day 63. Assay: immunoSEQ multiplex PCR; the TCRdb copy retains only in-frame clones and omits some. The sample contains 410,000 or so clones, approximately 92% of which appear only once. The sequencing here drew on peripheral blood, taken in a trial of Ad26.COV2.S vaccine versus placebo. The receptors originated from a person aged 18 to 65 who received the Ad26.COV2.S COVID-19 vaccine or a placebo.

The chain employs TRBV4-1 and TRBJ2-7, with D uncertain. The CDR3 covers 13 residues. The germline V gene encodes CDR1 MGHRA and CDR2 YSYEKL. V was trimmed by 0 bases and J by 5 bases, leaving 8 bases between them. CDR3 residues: CASSQEAFDEQYF. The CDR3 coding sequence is TGCGCCAGCAGCCAAGAGGCATTTGACGAGCAGTACTTC.

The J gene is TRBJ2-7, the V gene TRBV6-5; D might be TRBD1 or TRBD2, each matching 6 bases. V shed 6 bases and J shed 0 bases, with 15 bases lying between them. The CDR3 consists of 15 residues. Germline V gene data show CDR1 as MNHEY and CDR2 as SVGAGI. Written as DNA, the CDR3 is TGTGCCAGCAGGAAGGGGGGAGAGGTCTCCTACGAGCAGTACTTC. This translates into CASRKGGEVSYEQYF.

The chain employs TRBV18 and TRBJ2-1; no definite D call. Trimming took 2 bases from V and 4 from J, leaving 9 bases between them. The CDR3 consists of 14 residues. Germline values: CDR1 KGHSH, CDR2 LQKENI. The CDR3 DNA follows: TGTGCCAGCTCACCAACCAGCGTATACAATGAGCAGTTCTTC. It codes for CASSPTSVYNEQFF. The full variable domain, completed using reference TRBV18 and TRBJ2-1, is NAGVMQNPRHLVRRRGQEARLRCSPMKGHSHVYWYRQLPEEGLKFMVYLQKENIIDESGMPKERFSAEFPKEGPSILRIQQVVRGDSAAYFCASSPTSVYNEQFFGPGTRLTVL.

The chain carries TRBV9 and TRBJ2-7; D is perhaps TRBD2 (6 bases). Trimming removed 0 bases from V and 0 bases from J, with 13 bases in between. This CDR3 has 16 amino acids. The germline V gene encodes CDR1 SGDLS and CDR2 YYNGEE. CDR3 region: CASSVESSASSYEQYF. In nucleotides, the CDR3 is TGTGCCAGCAGCGTAGAATCTAGCGCGAGCTCCTACGAGCAGTACTTC. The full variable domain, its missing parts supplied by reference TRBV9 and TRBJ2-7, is DSGVTQTPKHLITATGQRVTLRCSPRSGDLSVYWYQQSLDQGLQFLIQYYNGEERAKGNILERFSAQQFPDLHSELNLSSLELGDSALYFCASSVESSASSYEQYFGPGTRLTVT.

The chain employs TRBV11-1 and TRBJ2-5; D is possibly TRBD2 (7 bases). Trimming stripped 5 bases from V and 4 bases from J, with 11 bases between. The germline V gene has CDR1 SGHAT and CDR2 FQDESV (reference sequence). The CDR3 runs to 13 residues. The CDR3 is CASSRGATETQYF. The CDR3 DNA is TGTGCCAGCAGCCGGGGGGCGACAGAGACCCAGTACTTC.

The CDR3 bases are TGTGCCAGCAGTTACTCGGGGCTCGGCACTGAAGCTTTCTTT. It translates to CASSYSGLGTEAFF. The chain recombines TRBV6-2 or TRBV6-3 with TRBJ1-1, with D possibly matching TRBD1 (5 bases). The CDR3 extends over 14 amino acids. Trimming cost V 0 bases and J 4 bases, with 9 bases left between them. Germline assignment: CDR1 MNHEY and CDR2 SVGEGT.

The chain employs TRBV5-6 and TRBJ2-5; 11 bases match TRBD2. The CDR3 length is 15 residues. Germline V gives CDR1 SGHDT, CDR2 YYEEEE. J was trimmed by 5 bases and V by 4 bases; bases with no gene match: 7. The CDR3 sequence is CASSIGLAGQETQYF. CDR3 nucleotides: TGTGCCAGCAGCATTGGACTAGCGGGTCAGGAGACCCAGTACTTC. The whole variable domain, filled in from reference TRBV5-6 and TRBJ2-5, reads DAGVTQSPTHLIKTRGQQVTLRCSPKSGHDTVSWYQQALGQGPQFIFQYYEEEERQRGNFPDRFSGHQFPNYSSELNVNALLLGDSALYLCASSIGLAGQETQYFGPGTRLLVL.

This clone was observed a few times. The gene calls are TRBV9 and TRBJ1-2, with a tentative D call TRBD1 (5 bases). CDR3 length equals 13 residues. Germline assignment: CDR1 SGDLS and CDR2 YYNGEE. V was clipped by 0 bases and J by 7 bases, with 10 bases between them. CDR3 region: CASSVGGASGYTF. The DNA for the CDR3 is TGTGCCAGCAGCGTAGGGGGCGCAAGTGGCTACACCTTC.

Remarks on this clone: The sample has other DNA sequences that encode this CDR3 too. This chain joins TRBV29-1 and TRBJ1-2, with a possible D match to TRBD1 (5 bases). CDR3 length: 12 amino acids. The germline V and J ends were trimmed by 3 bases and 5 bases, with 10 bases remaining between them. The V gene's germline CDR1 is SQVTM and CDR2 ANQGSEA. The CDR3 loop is CSVETENYGYTF. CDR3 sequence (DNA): TGCAGCGTTGAGACAGAGAATTATGGCTACACCTTC.

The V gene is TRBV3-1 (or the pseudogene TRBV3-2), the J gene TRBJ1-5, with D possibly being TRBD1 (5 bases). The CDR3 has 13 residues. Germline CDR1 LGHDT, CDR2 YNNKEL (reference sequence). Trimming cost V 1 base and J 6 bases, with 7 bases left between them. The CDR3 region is CASSQGQFQPQHF. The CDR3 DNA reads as TGTGCCAGCAGCCAAGGACAGTTTCAGCCCCAGCATTTT.

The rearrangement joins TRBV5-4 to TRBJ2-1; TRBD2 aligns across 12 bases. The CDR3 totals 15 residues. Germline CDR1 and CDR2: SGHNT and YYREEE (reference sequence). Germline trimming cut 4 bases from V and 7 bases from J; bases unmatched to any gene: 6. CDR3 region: CASSHRTSGKNEQFF. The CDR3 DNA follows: TGTGCCAGCAGCCATCGGACTAGCGGGAAGAATGAGCAGTTCTTC.

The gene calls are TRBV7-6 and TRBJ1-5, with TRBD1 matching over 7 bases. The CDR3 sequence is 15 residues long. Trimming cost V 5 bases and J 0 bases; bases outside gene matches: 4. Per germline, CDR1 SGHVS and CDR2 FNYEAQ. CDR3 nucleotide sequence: TGTGCCAGCAGCCCGACAGGGTATAGCAATCAGCCCCAGCATTTT. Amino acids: CASSPTGYSNQPQHF.

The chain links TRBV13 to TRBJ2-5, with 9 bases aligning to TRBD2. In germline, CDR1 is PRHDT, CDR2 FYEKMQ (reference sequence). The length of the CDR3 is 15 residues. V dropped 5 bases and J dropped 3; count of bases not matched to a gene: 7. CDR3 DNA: TGTGCCAGCAGCCTAACCGGACTAGCGAAAGAGACCCAGTACTTC. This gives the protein CASSLTGLAKETQYF. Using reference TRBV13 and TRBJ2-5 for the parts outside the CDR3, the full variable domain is AAGVIQSPRHLIKEKRETATLKCYPIPRHDTVYWYQQGPGQDPQFLISFYEKMQSDKGSIPDRFSAQQFSDYHSELNMSSLELGDSALYFCASSLTGLAKETQYFGPGTRLLVL.

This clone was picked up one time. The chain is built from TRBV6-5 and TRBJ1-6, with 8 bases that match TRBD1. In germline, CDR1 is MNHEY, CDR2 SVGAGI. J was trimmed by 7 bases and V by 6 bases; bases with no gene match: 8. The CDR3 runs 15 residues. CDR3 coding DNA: TGTGCCAGCAGAACAGGGGACAGGCGGAATTCACCCCTCCACTTT. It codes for CASRTGDRRNSPLHF.

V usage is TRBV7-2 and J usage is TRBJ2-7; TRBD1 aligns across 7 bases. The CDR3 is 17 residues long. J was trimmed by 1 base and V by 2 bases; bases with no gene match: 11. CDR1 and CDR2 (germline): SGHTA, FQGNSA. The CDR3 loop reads CASSLTPRDSLSYEQYF. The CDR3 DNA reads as TGTGCCAGCAGCTTAACGCCCCGGGACAGCCTATCCTACGAGCAGTACTTC.

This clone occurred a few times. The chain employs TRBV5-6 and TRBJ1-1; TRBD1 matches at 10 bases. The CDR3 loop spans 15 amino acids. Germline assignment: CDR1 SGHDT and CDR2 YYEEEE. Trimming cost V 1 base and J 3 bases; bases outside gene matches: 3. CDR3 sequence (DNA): TGTGCCAGCAGCTTGACCGGGACAGGGGACACTGAAGCTTTCTTT. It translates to CASSLTGTGDTEAFF. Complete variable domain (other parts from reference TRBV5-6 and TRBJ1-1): DAGVTQSPTHLIKTRGQQVTLRCSPKSGHDTVSWYQQALGQGPQFIFQYYEEEERQRGNFPDRFSGHQFPNYSSELNVNALLLGDSALYLCASSLTGTGDTEAFFGQGTRLTVV.

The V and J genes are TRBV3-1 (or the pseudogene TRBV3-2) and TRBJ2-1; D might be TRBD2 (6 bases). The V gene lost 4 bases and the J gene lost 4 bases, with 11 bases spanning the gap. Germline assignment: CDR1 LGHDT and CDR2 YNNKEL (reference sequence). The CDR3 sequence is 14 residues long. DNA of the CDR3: TGTGCCAGCAGCCGGGCTAGCGAGTACAATGAGCAGTTCTTC. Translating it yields CASSRASEYNEQFF.

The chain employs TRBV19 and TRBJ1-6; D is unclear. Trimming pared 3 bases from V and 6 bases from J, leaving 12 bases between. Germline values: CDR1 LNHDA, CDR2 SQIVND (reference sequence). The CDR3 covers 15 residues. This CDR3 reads CASSMGLEANSPLHF. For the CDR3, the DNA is TGTGCCAGTAGTATGGGCCTGGAGGCTAATTCACCCCTCCACTTT.

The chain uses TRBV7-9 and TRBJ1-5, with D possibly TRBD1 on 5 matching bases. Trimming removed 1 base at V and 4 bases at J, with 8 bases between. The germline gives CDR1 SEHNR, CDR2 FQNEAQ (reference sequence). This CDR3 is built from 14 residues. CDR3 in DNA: TGTGCCAGCAGCTTAGGGGGCCCAAATCAGCCCCAGCATTTT. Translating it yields CASSLGGPNQPQHF.

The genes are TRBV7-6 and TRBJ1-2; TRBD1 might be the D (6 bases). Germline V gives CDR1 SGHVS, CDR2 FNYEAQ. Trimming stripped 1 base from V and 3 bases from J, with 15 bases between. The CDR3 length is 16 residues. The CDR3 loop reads CASSLGGQSGDYGYTF. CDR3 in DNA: TGTGCCAGCAGCTTAGGCGGACAGTCCGGCGACTATGGCTACACCTTC.

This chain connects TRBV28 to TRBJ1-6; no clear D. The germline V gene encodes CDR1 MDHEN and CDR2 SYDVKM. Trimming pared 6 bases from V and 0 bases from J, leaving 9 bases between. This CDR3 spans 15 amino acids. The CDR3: CASSPGSSYNSPLHF. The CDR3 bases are TGTGCCAGCAGCCCCGGGAGCTCCTATAATTCACCCCTCCACTTT. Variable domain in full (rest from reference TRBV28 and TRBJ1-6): DVKVTQSSRYLVKRTGEKVFLECVQDMDHENMFWYRQDPGLGLRLIYFSYDVKMKEKGDIPEGYSVSREKKERFSLILESASTNQTSMYLCASSPGSSYNSPLHFGNGTRLTVT.

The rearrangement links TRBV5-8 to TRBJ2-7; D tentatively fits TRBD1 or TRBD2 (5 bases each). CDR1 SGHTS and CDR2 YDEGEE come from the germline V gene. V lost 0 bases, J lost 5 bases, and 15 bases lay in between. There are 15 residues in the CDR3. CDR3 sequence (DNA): TGTGCCAGCAGCTTGGCCCTAGTTCGGGACCACGAGCAGTACTTC. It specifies CASSLALVRDHEQYF.

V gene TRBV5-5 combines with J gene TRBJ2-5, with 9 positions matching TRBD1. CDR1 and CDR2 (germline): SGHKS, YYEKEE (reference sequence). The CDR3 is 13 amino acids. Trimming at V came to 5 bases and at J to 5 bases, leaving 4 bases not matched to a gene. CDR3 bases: TGTGCCAGCAGTCGGGGACAGGGTGAGACCCAGTACTTC. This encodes CASSRGQGETQYF.

Here the CDR3 reads CASSPRDGGITEAFF. Written as DNA, the CDR3 is TGTGCCAGCTCACCGCGGGACGGGGGGATCACTGAAGCTTTCTTT. The chain links TRBV18 to TRBJ1-1; TRBD1 is a possible D gene (5 bases). Trimming pared 3 bases from V and 4 bases from J, leaving 15 bases between. Germline-derived CDR1 and CDR2 are KGHSH and LQKENI. CDR3 length: 15 amino acids.

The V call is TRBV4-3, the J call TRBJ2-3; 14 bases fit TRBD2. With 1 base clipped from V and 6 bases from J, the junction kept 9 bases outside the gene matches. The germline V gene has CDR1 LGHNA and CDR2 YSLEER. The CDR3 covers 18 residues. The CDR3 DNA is TGCGCCAGCAGCCAAGTTCCCCCTGGGACTAGCGGGAGTGATACGCAGTATTTT. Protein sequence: CASSQVPPGTSGSDTQYF.

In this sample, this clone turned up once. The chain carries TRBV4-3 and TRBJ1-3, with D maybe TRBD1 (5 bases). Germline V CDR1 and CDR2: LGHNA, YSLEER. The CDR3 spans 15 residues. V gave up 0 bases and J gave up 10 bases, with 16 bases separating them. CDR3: CASSQESQGSRTIYF. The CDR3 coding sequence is TGCGCCAGCAGCCAAGAGTCCCAGGGTTCGAGGACCATATATTTT.

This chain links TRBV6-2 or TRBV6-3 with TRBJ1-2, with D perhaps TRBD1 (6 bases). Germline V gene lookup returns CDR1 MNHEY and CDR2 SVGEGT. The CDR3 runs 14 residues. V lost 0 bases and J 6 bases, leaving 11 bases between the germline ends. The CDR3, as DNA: TGTGCCAGCAGTTACTCTTATACAGGGAATGGCTACACCTTC. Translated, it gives CASSYSYTGNGYTF.

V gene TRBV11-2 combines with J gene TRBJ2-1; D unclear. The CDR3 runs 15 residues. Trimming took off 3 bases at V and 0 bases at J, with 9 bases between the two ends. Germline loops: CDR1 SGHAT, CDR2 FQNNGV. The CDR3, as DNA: TGTGCCAGCAGCTTCCCCGTTGGCTCCTACAATGAGCAGTTCTTC. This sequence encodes CASSFPVGSYNEQFF.